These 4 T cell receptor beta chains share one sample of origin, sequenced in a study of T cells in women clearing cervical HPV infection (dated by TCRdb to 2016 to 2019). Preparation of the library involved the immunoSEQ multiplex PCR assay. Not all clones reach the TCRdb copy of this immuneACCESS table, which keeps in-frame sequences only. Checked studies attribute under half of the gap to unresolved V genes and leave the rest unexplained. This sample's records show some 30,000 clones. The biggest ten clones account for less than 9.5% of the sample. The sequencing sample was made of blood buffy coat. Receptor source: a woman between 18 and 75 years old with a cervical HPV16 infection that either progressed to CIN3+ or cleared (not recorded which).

The DNA read from the CDR3 is TGCAGTGCCCCCTCCCCGGGACAAAACCACTATGGC. It yields the protein CSAPSPGQNHYG. The CDR3 as a whole reads CSAPSPGQNHYGYTF. The chain carries TRBV20-1 and TRBJ1-2; tentatively, D is TRBD1 (6 bases). The missing CDR3 end, 3 residues past where the read stops, is filled in from the germline J gene. The CDR3 has 15 residues. Germline lookup yields CDR1 DFQATT and CDR2 SNEGSKA (reference sequence). With 6 bases removed from V and 3 bases from J, the gap between germline ends came to 20 bases.

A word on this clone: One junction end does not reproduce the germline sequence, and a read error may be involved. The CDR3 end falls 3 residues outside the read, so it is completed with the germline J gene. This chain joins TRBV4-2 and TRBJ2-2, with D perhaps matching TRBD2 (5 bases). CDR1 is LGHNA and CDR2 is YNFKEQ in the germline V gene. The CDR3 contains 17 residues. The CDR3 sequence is CASSQDSVNMVSGELFF. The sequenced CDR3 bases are TGCGCCAGCAGCCAAGATAGCGTAAATATGGTTTCCGGGGAG.

The chain's CDR3 is CASSARDTSYEQYF. The CDR3 DNA, read in part, is TGCGCCAGCAGTGCCCGGGACACCTCCTACGAG. The V and J genes are TRBV10-2 and TRBJ2-7; the D gene is possibly TRBD1 (6 bases). The read finishes 3 residues shy of the CDR3 end, and the germline J gene is used to complete it. Germline V gene sequence: CDR1 WSHSY, CDR2 SAAADI. The germline V and J ends were trimmed by 4 bases and 0 bases, with 10 bases remaining between them. The CDR3 is 14 residues long.

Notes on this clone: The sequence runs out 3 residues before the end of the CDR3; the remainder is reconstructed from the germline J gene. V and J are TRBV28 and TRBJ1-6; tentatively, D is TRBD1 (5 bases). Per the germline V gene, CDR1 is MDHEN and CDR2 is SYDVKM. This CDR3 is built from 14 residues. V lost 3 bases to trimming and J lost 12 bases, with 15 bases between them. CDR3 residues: CASSLQGGRRPLHF. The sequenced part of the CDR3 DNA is TGTGCCAGCAGTTTGCAGGGAGGCCGAAGACCC.